The 22 T cell receptor beta chains below all came from one sample that was sequenced in a study of response to subunit inactivated influenza vaccine. TCRdb re-called the RT-PCR reads through MiXCR, storing one row per CDR3 protein. The table records 500,000 to 600,000 distinct CDR3 sequences, around 10% of them present only once. These data were also reused for a study on T cells expressing NK-cell markers. That work contributes: Scientists made TCR beta cDNA using 5'RACE template switching with UMIs.

The sequencing here drew on PBMCs from blood, taken on the day of vaccination. These receptors were obtained from a man aged 50-60 years who received an inactivated influenza vaccine.

The V and J genes are TRBV5-1 and TRBJ2-7; TRBD1 agrees at 8 bases. The CDR3 runs 14 residues. J lost 6 bases, V lost 4 bases, and 9 bases had no gene match. Germline V gene sequence: CDR1 SGHRS, CDR2 YFSETQ. The CDR3 protein is CASSPGQATGEQYF. The CDR3 nucleotides read TGCGCCAGCAGCCCGGGACAGGCAACGGGCGAGCAGTACTTC.

This clonotype has a handful of counts. J is TRBJ2-1 and V is TRBV19, with 7 bases matching TRBD2. J lost 2 bases, V lost 10 bases, and 11 bases had no gene match. The CDR3 runs to 15 residues. Germline V CDR1 and CDR2: LNHDA, SQIVND (reference sequence). The DNA of the CDR3 is TGTGCCATCCAAGACCCTAGCGGAGCCTACAATGAGCAGTTCTTC. Translation gives CAIQDPSGAYNEQFF.

The rearrangement uses TRBV7-9 and TRBJ2-1, with unresolved D. The CDR3 totals 14 residues. Germline assignment: CDR1 SEHNR and CDR2 FQNEAQ (reference sequence). The germline V and J ends were trimmed by 0 bases and 4 bases, with 7 bases remaining between them. CDR3 DNA sequence: TGTGCCAGCAGCTTAGCGCACGGATACAATGAGCAGTTCTTC. It specifies CASSLAHGYNEQFF.

The chain employs TRBV12-3 or TRBV12-4 and TRBJ2-3, with D tentatively TRBD2 (6 bases). The CDR3 sequence is 15 residues long. Trimming shortened V by 1 base and J by 9 bases, and 17 bases separated the two germline ends. The CDR3 DNA sequence: TGTGCCAGCAGTTTAGGCACAGGCCAACTAGCCACGCAGTATTTT. Its translation is CASSLGTGQLATQYF.

CDR3 protein: CASSPRQGQDTEAFF. In DNA, the CDR3 is TGTGCCAGCAGCCCTCGACAGGGCCAGGACACTGAAGCTTTCTTT. The chain recombines TRBV7-9 with TRBJ1-1, with 7 positions matching TRBD1. J lost 3 bases, V lost 5 bases, and 9 bases had no gene match. The CDR3 is made up of 15 amino acids. CDR1 and CDR2 (germline): SEHNR, FQNEAQ (reference sequence). The variable domain in full, completed from reference TRBV7-9 and TRBJ1-1, reads DTGVSQNPRHKITKRGQNVTFRCDPISEHNRLYWYRQTLGQGPEFLTYFQNEAQLEKSRLLSDRFSAERPKGSFSTLEIQRTEQGDSAMYLCASSPRQGQDTEAFFGQGTRLTVV.

This chain uses TRBV19 with TRBJ2-1, with D unclear. CDR3 length: 14 residues. Germline lookup yields CDR1 LNHDA and CDR2 SQIVND (reference sequence). The V gene lost 0 bases and the J gene lost 7 bases, with 10 bases spanning the gap. Here the CDR3 reads CASSIDQRWNEQFF. CDR3 DNA: TGTGCCAGTAGTATAGATCAAAGGTGGAATGAGCAGTTCTTC.

A few counts support this clonotype. The rearrangement joins TRBV5-1 to TRBJ2-1, with TRBD1 as a possible D gene (7 bases). Trimming stripped 3 bases from V and 4 bases from J, with 14 bases between. CDR1 is SGHRS, CDR2 YFSETQ, per germline. The CDR3 totals 15 residues. The CDR3 here is CASSSQQGTYNEQFF. The CDR3 DNA follows: TGCGCCAGCAGCTCACAACAGGGGACTTACAATGAGCAGTTCTTC. Based on the CDR3 plus reference TRBV5-1 and TRBJ2-1, the full variable domain is KAGVTQTPRYLIKTRGQQVTLSCSPISGHRSVSWYQQTPGQGLQFLFEYFSETQRNKGNFPGRFSGRQFSNSRSEMNVSTLELGDSALYLCASSSQQGTYNEQFFGPGTRLTVL.

This clonotype was seen a few times. V is TRBV7-7 and J is TRBJ2-1; D ambiguous. V gave up 3 bases and J gave up 2 bases, with 5 bases separating them. Germline V gene data show CDR1 as SSHAT and CDR2 as FNYEAQ (reference sequence). This CDR3 region has 13 residues. CDR3 DNA: TGTGCCAGCAGCTTCTCTACCTACAATGAGCAGTTCTTC. This sequence encodes CASSFSTYNEQFF.

This sequence joins TRBV12-3 or TRBV12-4 and TRBJ1-5; 7 positions match TRBD1. V shed 7 bases and J 2 bases; nucleotides not matched to a gene: 5. The CDR3 covers 14 residues. As DNA, the CDR3 is TGTGCCAGCAAGGGCCAGGGGGGCAATCAGCCCCAGCATTTT. Translated, it gives CASKGQGGNQPQHF.

This clonotype has more than one count but fewer than ten. The rearrangement uses TRBV24-1 and TRBJ2-1; TRBD1 agrees at 8 bases. This CDR3 has 18 residues. Trimming cost V 2 bases and J 0 bases; bases outside gene matches: 8. Germline V gene data show CDR1 as KGHDR and CDR2 as SFDVKD. CDR3 in amino acids: CATSDSRPRGPSYNEQFF. CDR3 nucleotide sequence: TGTGCCACCAGTGATTCGCGACCCAGGGGGCCCTCCTACAATGAGCAGTTCTTC.

This clonotype came up a few times. This chain uses TRBV6-5 with TRBJ2-5; a weak D match, TRBD1 (6 bases). The CDR3 is 16 residues long. Germline values: CDR1 MNHEY, CDR2 SVGAGI. Trimming left V 0 bases short and J 13 bases short, with 24 bases between. The CDR3 coding sequence is TGTGCCAGCAGTTACTCGTCACAATCTGACACAGGGAGATTGTACTTC. Protein sequence: CASSYSSQSDTGRLYF.

This clonotype has only a few counts. V gene TRBV20-1 combines with J gene TRBJ1-5; D gene unclear. The germline V gene encodes CDR1 DFQATT and CDR2 SNEGSKA (reference sequence). V was clipped by 3 bases and J by 3 bases, with 15 bases between them. The CDR3 length is 15 residues. The CDR3, as DNA: TGCAGTGCTAGTGATTATAACAGCCTCAATCAGCCCCAGCATTTT. Residues: CSASDYNSLNQPQHF.

The table lists this clonotype with a few counts. J is TRBJ1-5 and V is TRBV15, with unresolved D. The germline V gene has CDR1 LNHNV and CDR2 YYDKDF (reference sequence). The V end was cut by 0 bases, the J end by 6 bases, with 15 bases between. The CDR3 sequence is 16 residues long. Written as DNA, the CDR3 is TGTGCCACCAGCAGAGAGCCGGCCAGGAATAGTCAGCCCCAGCATTTT. This sequence encodes CATSREPARNSQPQHF.

This clonotype was found a few times. The chain joins TRBV29-1 to TRBJ2-1; 10 positions match TRBD1. With V trimmed by 6 bases and J by 2 bases, 4 bases remained unmatched. Germline assignment: CDR1 SQVTM and CDR2 ANQGSEA. The CDR3 covers 14 residues. The DNA for the CDR3 is TGCAGCGTGAAGACAGGGGGCGCCTACAATGAGCAGTTCTTC. Translated, it gives CSVKTGGAYNEQFF.

This clonotype turned up a few times. The chain carries TRBV7-6 and TRBJ2-7, with D unresolved. V was cut by 5 bases and J by 2 bases, with 19 bases left in between. The CDR3 spans 16 residues. Germline V gene sequence: CDR1 SGHVS, CDR2 FNYEAQ. CDR3 sequence reads: CASSLFGDPGTYEQYF. The DNA for the CDR3 is TGTGCCAGCAGCCTGTTTGGTGACCCAGGAACCTACGAGCAGTACTTC.

The chain joins TRBV25-1 to TRBJ2-3; TRBD1 agrees at 9 bases. Trimming took 3 bases from V and 6 from J; bases not matched to a gene: 7. The germline V gene has CDR1 MGHDK and CDR2 SYGVNS. This CDR3 is built from 15 residues. The CDR3 DNA reads as TGTGCCAGCAGTGATCCGAGGGACAGGGCTGATACGCAGTATTTT. Protein sequence: CASSDPRDRADTQYF.

V gene TRBV6-5 combines with J gene TRBJ1-1; D gene ambiguous. The CDR3 runs to 12 residues. V was trimmed by 2 bases and J by 5 bases, leaving 6 bases between them. Germline CDR1 MNHEY, CDR2 SVGAGI. The CDR3 protein is CASSYGLTEAFF. The CDR3 DNA follows: TGTGCCAGCAGTTACGGGTTAACTGAAGCTTTCTTT.

In this sample, this clonotype turned up a few times. The chain employs TRBV4-2 and TRBJ2-1; TRBD1 is a possible D gene (6 bases). Deletions cut 3 bases from V and 6 bases from J, with 9 bases between. Per germline, CDR1 LGHNA and CDR2 YNFKEQ. CDR3 length: 13 residues. CDR3 amino acids: CASSHEGGNEQFF. The CDR3 DNA follows: TGTGCCAGCAGCCACGAAGGGGGCAATGAGCAGTTCTTC.

This clonotype was detected many times. V and J are TRBV6-5 and TRBJ2-1; no reliable D call. The length of the CDR3 is 14 residues. The V end was cut by 2 bases, the J end by 9 bases, with 14 bases between. From germline, CDR1 is MNHEY and CDR2 SVGAGI. The CDR3 DNA reads as TGTGCCAGCAGTTACGGGCCAACTTGGGGTGAGCAGTTCTTC. Residues: CASSYGPTWGEQFF.

This clonotype was seen a single time. The V and J genes are TRBV11-1 and TRBJ2-1; TRBD2 might be the D (5 bases). The V gene's germline CDR1 is SGHAT and CDR2 FQDESV (reference sequence). The V gene lost 2 bases and the J gene lost 9 bases, with 11 bases spanning the gap. CDR3 length equals 13 residues. In DNA, the CDR3 is TGTGCCAGCAGCTTACGACTTCGGGGTGAGCAGTTCTTC. This sequence encodes CASSLRLRGEQFF.

The CDR3 region has the DNA TGTGCCAGCAGTTTTCCCGTCGAGGGGGGGGGGCAGAACACCGGGGAGCTGTTTTTT. Translating it yields CASSFPVEGGGQNTGELFF. This chain links TRBV12-3 or TRBV12-4 with TRBJ2-2; TRBD2 is a possible D gene (7 bases). The germline V and J ends were trimmed by 3 bases and 1 base, with 21 bases remaining between them. The CDR3 contains 19 residues.

The V and J genes are TRBV6-2 or TRBV6-3 and TRBJ2-7; D not resolved. The DNA end favors TRBJ2-1, so the J call may be wrong. The CDR3 runs 16 residues. Germline loops: CDR1 MNHEY, CDR2 SVGEGT. The CDR3 spells CASSNSRKLMSYEQFF. CDR3 in DNA: TGTGCCAGCAGCAATTCCCGCAAGCTGATGTCCTACGAGCAGTTCTTC.